This T cell receptor (beta chain) was observed in a study of T cell changes during pregnancy in multiple sclerosis. Assay: immunoSEQ multiplex PCR; the TCRdb copy retains only in-frame clones and omits some. The table shows about 87,000 clones, with approximately 92% occurring only once. V gave up 6 bases and J gave up 6 bases; unmatched junction bases: 9. The CDR3 has 14 residues. Germline lookup yields CDR1 MNHNY and CDR2 SVGAGI (reference sequence). The rearrangement uses TRBV6-6 and TRBJ2-7; 9 bases agree with TRBD2. The sequence was collected from a female donor in good health, enrolled as a control in a pregnancy study. The source material was peripheral blood, sampled in the third trimester of pregnancy. CDR3 in amino acids: CASRELAGPREQYF. CDR3 DNA sequence: TGTGCCAGCAGGGAGCTAGCGGGACCACGCGAGCAGTACTTC.